This paragraph reports one TCR beta chain. These data originate in a study of technical replicates of blood from a few donors. Using immunoSEQ multiplex PCR, the repertoire was profiled, and TCRdb retains in-frame clones only, with some absent. This sample has 13,000 to 15,000 clones, with about four fifths found just once. Per germline, CDR1 LNHNV and CDR2 YYDKDF (reference sequence). This CDR3 spans 17 amino acids. V lost 9 bases and J lost 4; bases outside the gene matches: 15. This TCR was recovered from a human donor in good health. Sequencing was performed on PBMCs. The chain combines TRBV15 with TRBJ2-5; 12 positions match TRBD2. CDR3: CATRRELAGGRGETQYF. CDR3 bases: TGTGCCACGCGTCGGGAACTAGCGGGAGGACGGGGAGAGACCCAGTACTTC.